This T cell receptor beta chain was documented in a study of PD-1 blockade in classical Hodgkin lymphoma. Study-level points and caveats: What drove the repertoire differences, possibly disease activity or prior therapy, has not been defined. TCR diversity in CD4+, not CD8+, cells rose significantly by C4D1.

Of note for this clone: Its antigen is not known.

Trimming removed 5 bases from V and 9 bases from J, with 14 bases in between. The CDR3 loop spans 13 amino acids. The germline V gene encodes CDR1 LNHDA and CDR2 SQIVND (reference sequence). Profiling relied on immunoSEQ multiplex PCR, and the TCRdb table lists in-frame clones only, not all of them. The sample has roughly 96,000 clones; roughly 89% are singletons. Brentuximab vedotin exposure varied among the patients, all of whom had relapsed after autologous stem cell transplantation. The sequence derives from a human donor with classical Hodgkin lymphoma. The input for sequencing was peripheral blood mononuclear cells (PBMCs), taken before the second cycle of nivolumab. The chain links TRBV19 to TRBJ2-1; D is perhaps TRBD1 (5 bases). As DNA, the CDR3 is TGTGCCAGTAGTCAGGGCTATTGGAGTGAGCAGTTCTTC. It encodes CASSQGYWSEQFF. Using reference TRBV19 and TRBJ2-1 for the parts outside the CDR3, the full variable domain is DGGITQSPKYLFRKEGQNVTLSCEQNLNHDAMYWYRQDPGQGLRLIYYSQIVNDFQKGDIAEGYSVSREKKESFPLTVTSAQKNPTAFYLCASSQGYWSEQFFGPGTRLTVL.